The 3 T cell receptor beta chains below come from one sample, sequenced in a study of identical twins. MiXCR, applied by TCRdb to the 5' RACE reads, yields one record per CDR3 protein. Altogether approximately 220,000 distinct CDR3 sequences are present, approximately 7.9% being singletons, with the ten largest covering 5.4%. The same data also contributed to another study, on yellow fever vaccine responses in identical twins.

Sequencing was done on a sample of CD8+ T cells sorted from blood. These receptors came from a woman younger than 30 in good health.

The gene calls are TRBV2 and TRBJ2-2, with TRBD1 matching 9 bases. V lost 11 bases and J lost 4; bases outside the gene matches: 20. This CDR3 is 18 amino acids long. Germline V CDR1 and CDR2: SNHLY, FYNNEI. As DNA, the CDR3 is TGTGCCTTCTGTTTAGTAGGGTATCGGACAGGGGTCACCGGGGAGCTGTTTTTT. It translates to CAFCLVGYRTGVTGELFF.

This clonotype has just a few counts. The chain joins TRBV25-1 to TRBJ2-2, with D uncertain. CDR1 MGHDK and CDR2 SYGVNS come from the germline V gene. The CDR3 runs 12 residues. V was clipped by 4 bases and J by 6 bases, with 6 bases between them. DNA of the CDR3: TGTGCCAGCAGTGGGGTAGCCGGGGAGCTGTTTTTT. This sequence encodes CASSGVAGELFF.

The chain joins TRBV7-9 to TRBJ1-4; D is uncertain. This CDR3 comprises 14 residues. Trimming took off 5 bases at V and 0 bases at J, with 7 bases between the two ends. The V gene's germline CDR1 is SEHNR and CDR2 FQNEAQ (reference sequence). The CDR3 is CASSPPTTNEKLFF. In nucleotides, the CDR3 is TGTGCCAGCAGCCCGCCCACAACTAATGAAAAACTGTTTTTT.